The TCR beta chain under discussion was sequenced for a study of Ad26.COV2.S vaccination and SARS-CoV-2 variants. General study points: Reported post-vaccination CD8+ and CD4+ T cell responses to spike showed substantial breadth.

The treatment here: around 19 received Ad26.COV2.S at low or high dose, single or two shots; roughly 5 received placebo; per-sample allocation not given. Each sample was drawn 63 days after the first injection (of vaccine or placebo). Donation came from an adult in Boston who was aged 18-55 years. The CDR3 is made up of 10 amino acids. Germline V gives CDR1 SGHRS, CDR2 YFSETQ. The V and J ends lost 5 bases and 8 bases respectively, with 4 bases between them. Only in-frame clones appear in the TCRdb table, and some are missing; sequencing was by immunoSEQ multiplex PCR. The data hold about 480,000 clones, with roughly 85% observed a single time. About this clone: The target antigen is unknown. A much larger clone is a single base away; this may be a read error.

The clonotype comes from a person between 18 and 60 years old who received the Ad26.COV2.S COVID-19 vaccine or a placebo. Specimen: peripheral blood, collected in a trial of Ad26.COV2.S vaccine versus placebo. The chain combines TRBV5-1 with TRBJ1-4, with D uncertain. CDR3 coding DNA: TGCGCCAGCAGGGGGGAAAAACTGTTTTTT. Its protein is CASRGEKLFF.